Presented here are 10 T cell receptor beta chains from one specimen sequenced in a study of cytomegalovirus exposure and HLA in healthy donors. Assay: immunoSEQ multiplex PCR; the TCRdb copy retains only in-frame clones and omits some. The table lists 70,000 to 80,000 clones, approximately 94% of them singletons, with roughly 3% in the top ten. Sequencing input: PBMCs. The receptors shown here come from a young woman in good health and CMV-seropositive.

This clone was picked up one time. The chain links TRBV5-5 to TRBJ2-7, with D uncertain. V lost 4 bases to trimming and J lost 1 base, with 9 bases between them. Germline values: CDR1 SGHKS, CDR2 YYEKEE (reference sequence). This CDR3 has 13 amino acids. The CDR3: CASSPRSSYEQYF. CDR3 DNA sequence: TGTGCCAGCAGCCCCCGGTCTTCCTACGAGCAGTACTTC.

The V gene is TRBV28, the J gene TRBJ2-5; the D gene is possibly TRBD1 (6 bases). CDR1 is MDHEN and CDR2 is SYDVKM in the germline V gene. The CDR3 length is 15 residues. V was pared by 5 bases and J by 4 bases, with 17 bases between. The DNA of the CDR3 is TGTGCCAGCAGTCCGAACAGGGCCGCTGGAGAGACCCAGTACTTC. Translation: CASSPNRAAGETQYF.

This clone was observed a single time. The chain has TRBV5-1 and TRBJ2-7, with 9 bases fitting TRBD2. The CDR3 extends over 14 amino acids. Germline CDR1 and CDR2: SGHRS and YFSETQ. V shed 5 bases, J shed 1 base, and the junction held 4 bases outside the gene matches. The CDR3 nucleotides are TGCGCCAGCAGTTTTAGCGGGGGTTCCTACGAGCAGTACTTC. Its protein product is CASSFSGGSYEQYF. The full variable domain, in which reference TRBV5-1 and TRBJ2-7 provide the parts outside the CDR3, is KAGVTQTPRYLIKTRGQQVTLSCSPISGHRSVSWYQQTPGQGLQFLFEYFSETQRNKGNFPGRFSGRQFSNSRSEMNVSTLELGDSALYLCASSFSGGSYEQYFGPGTRLTVT.

The chain joins TRBV7-6 to TRBJ2-1; TRBD2 is a possible D gene (5 bases). Germline loops: CDR1 SGHVS, CDR2 FNYEAQ. V was pared by 1 base and J by 1 base, with 11 bases between. This CDR3 is built from 16 residues. In nucleotides, the CDR3 is TGTGCCAGCAGCTTAGTGGGAGACCCTTCCTACAATGAGCAGTTCTTC. It codes for CASSLVGDPSYNEQFF.

The CDR3 DNA reads TGTGCCAGCAGTTTGAGCGGGAGCTCCTACAATGAGCAGTTCTTC. Its protein product is CASSLSGSSYNEQFF. The chain employs TRBV6-5 and TRBJ2-1, with 8 bases matching TRBD2. This CDR3 has 15 amino acids. Germline V gives CDR1 MNHEY, CDR2 SVGAGI. V was pared by 4 bases and J by 0 bases, with 2 bases of the junction left unmatched.

The V call is TRBV7-3, the J call TRBJ1-2, with a possible D match to TRBD1 (5 bases). CDR1 SGHTA and CDR2 FQGTGA come from the germline V gene. The CDR3 has 13 residues. V shed 5 bases and J shed 0 bases, with 7 bases lying between them. The CDR3 sequence is CASSPTANYGYTF. CDR3 DNA sequence: TGTGCCAGCAGCCCGACAGCTAACTATGGCTACACCTTC.

The CDR3 bases are TGCGCCAGCAGCCAGAGCGGGAGCTCCTACGAGCAGTACTTC. Amino acids: CASSQSGSSYEQYF. The rearrangement joins TRBV4-1 to TRBJ2-7; 8 bases align to TRBD2. V lost 3 bases to trimming and J lost 0 bases; unmatched junction nucleotides: 1. Germline V gene lookup returns CDR1 MGHRA and CDR2 YSYEKL. CDR3 length equals 14 residues.

The chain employs TRBV5-6 and TRBJ1-5; possibly TRBD1 for D (6 bases). This CDR3 is 17 amino acids long. The ends were cut back, 0 bases at V and 1 base at J, with 14 bases in the middle. Germline V CDR1 and CDR2: SGHDT, YYEEEE. The CDR3: CASSLAGGLGSNQPQHF. As DNA, the CDR3 is TGTGCCAGCAGCTTGGCCGGGGGGCTTGGGAGCAATCAGCCCCAGCATTTT.

This chain connects TRBV5-4 to TRBJ2-1, with TRBD2 matching over 11 bases. V lost 0 bases, J lost 6 bases, and 14 bases stayed unmatched. The CDR3 consists of 19 residues. From germline, CDR1 is SGHNT and CDR2 YYREEE (reference sequence). CDR3 amino acids: CASSLAKRASGGLSNEQFF. In DNA, the CDR3 is TGTGCCAGCAGCTTGGCCAAGAGGGCTAGCGGGGGGCTCAGCAATGAGCAGTTCTTC.

J is TRBJ1-6 and V is TRBV14; 7 bases fit TRBD1. V shed 7 bases and J 14 bases; nucleotides not matched to a gene: 14. In germline, CDR1 is SGHDN, CDR2 FVKESK. The CDR3 runs 14 residues. The CDR3 is CASNRRGEPGSLHF. The CDR3 DNA follows: TGTGCCAGCAACCGCAGGGGGGAACCAGGTTCCCTCCACTTT. The variable domain in full, with the rest retrieved from reference TRBV14 and TRBJ1-6, is EAGVTQFPSHSVIEKGQTVTLRCDPISGHDNLYWYRRVMGKEIKFLLHFVKESKQDESGMPNNRFLAERTGGTYSTLKVQPAELEDSGVYFCASNRRGEPGSLHFGNGTRLTVT.